Listed here are 27 T cell receptor beta chains from one sample, sequenced in a study of blood T cell repertoires in COVID-19 (TCRdb year 2020). The library was prepared using the immunoSEQ multiplex PCR assay. Drawn from immuneACCESS, this table holds only the in-frame rearrangements with V and J called that TCRdb kept. Clones are partly lost; checked studies trace under half to an unresolved V gene and leave the rest unexplained. A total of roughly 170,000 clones appear in this sample, around 80% of them only once. The top ten constitute approximately 12% of the sample. The sequencing input was PBMCs or T cells enriched from blood (not recorded which). The receptors come from a middle-aged man who had recovered from COVID-19.

The gene calls are TRBV2 and TRBJ1-2, with D tentatively TRBD1 (6 bases). V lost 5 bases and J lost 6, with 16 bases in between. The CDR3 spans 14 residues. Germline V lookup: CDR1 SNHLY, CDR2 FYNNEI. The CDR3 is CASSRGIQGDGYTF. DNA of the CDR3: TGTGCCAGCAGTCGAGGAATACAGGGCGATGGCTACACCTTC.

The chain carries TRBV5-6 and TRBJ1-5, with 10 bases aligning to TRBD1. The trim removed 5 bases at V and 2 bases at J, leaving 4 bases unmatched. Germline CDR1 is SGHDT and CDR2 is YYEEEE. The CDR3 consists of 15 residues. CDR3 residues: CASRRQGARNQPQHF. CDR3 DNA sequence: TGTGCCAGCAGGAGACAGGGGGCTCGCAATCAGCCCCAGCATTTT.

The chain couples TRBV6-5 to TRBJ2-7, with TRBD2 matching 9 bases. The CDR3 covers 13 residues. V trimming: 6 bases; J trimming: 3 bases; junction bases outside the gene matches: 3. Germline CDR1 reads MNHEY; CDR2 reads SVGAGI. CDR3: CASRPAGGYEQYF. In DNA, the CDR3 is TGTGCCAGCAGGCCAGCGGGGGGCTACGAGCAGTACTTC.

The chain recombines TRBV14 with TRBJ2-7; TRBD2 agrees at 8 bases. The CDR3 sequence is 15 residues long. Germline CDR1 SGHDN, CDR2 FVKESK. The junction had 8 bases not matched to a gene; V was cut back by 2 bases and J by 5 bases. CDR3 coding DNA: TGTGCCAGCAGCCAAATAGGTCGGGGGGGAGACGAGCAGTACTTC. It yields the protein CASSQIGRGGDEQYF.

This rearrangement joins TRBV7-9 to TRBJ1-2; 9 bases line up with TRBD1. This CDR3 is 16 amino acids long. The germline V gene encodes CDR1 SEHNR and CDR2 FQNEAQ (reference sequence). V was pared by 3 bases and J by 3 bases, with 8 bases of the junction left unmatched. CDR3 nucleotide sequence: TGTGCCAGCAGCTTGACCGGGACAGGGCCCCACTATGGCTACACCTTC. Translating gives CASSLTGTGPHYGYTF. The variable domain in full, completed from reference TRBV7-9 and TRBJ1-2, reads DTGVSQNPRHKITKRGQNVTFRCDPISEHNRLYWYRQTLGQGPEFLTYFQNEAQLEKSRLLSDRFSAERPKGSFSTLEIQRTEQGDSAMYLCASSLTGTGPHYGYTFGSGTRLTVV.

This rearrangement joins TRBV4-1 to TRBJ2-5, with TRBD2 matching 8 bases. Germline V CDR1 and CDR2: MGHRA, YSYEKL. Trimming cost V 1 base and J 4 bases; bases outside gene matches: 5. This CDR3 spans 15 amino acids. The CDR3 loop reads CASSQGGGRVETQYF. CDR3 nucleotide sequence: TGCGCCAGCAGCCAAGGCGGGGGGCGCGTAGAGACCCAGTACTTC.

The chain uses TRBV7-6 and TRBJ1-2, with D possibly TRBD1 on 6 matching bases. V shed 5 bases and J shed 6 bases, with 25 bases lying between them. Germline loops: CDR1 SGHVS, CDR2 FNYEAQ. The CDR3 is made up of 17 amino acids. This CDR3 reads CASSRTHILRGSDGYTF. CDR3 nucleotide sequence: TGTGCCAGCAGCCGAACCCACATCCTCAGGGGATCGGATGGCTACACCTTC.

This chain uses TRBV24-1 with TRBJ1-5, with D possibly being TRBD1 (6 bases). The CDR3 spans 14 residues. Trimming took off 4 bases at V and 3 bases at J, with 9 bases between the two ends. In germline, CDR1 is KGHDR, CDR2 SFDVKD. CDR3 sequence: CATSENRVNQPQHF. Written as DNA, the CDR3 is TGTGCCACCAGTGAAAACAGGGTCAATCAGCCCCAGCATTTT.

This clone was observed a few times. The chain recombines TRBV20-1 with TRBJ2-7; the match to TRBD1 covers 9 bases. V trimming: 3 bases; J trimming: 6 bases; junction bases outside the gene matches: 12. CDR1 DFQATT and CDR2 SNEGSKA come from the germline V gene (reference sequence). CDR3 length equals 15 residues. CDR3 protein: CSASAEGQGSIEQYF. CDR3 sequence (DNA): TGCAGTGCTAGTGCAGAGGGACAGGGCTCCATCGAGCAGTACTTC.

DNA for the CDR3: TGTGCCAGCAGTGAAGCGGAGTGGGTCGGTACTGAAGCTTTCTTT. Translation gives CASSEAEWVGTEAFF. This chain connects TRBV2 to TRBJ1-1, with D hard to call. Trimming stripped 0 bases from V and 5 bases from J, with 13 bases between. Germline lookup yields CDR1 SNHLY and CDR2 FYNNEI. The CDR3 spans 15 residues.

V gene TRBV7-9 combines with J gene TRBJ1-2; no clear D. Germline-derived CDR1 and CDR2 are SEHNR and FQNEAQ (reference sequence). Trimming took off 7 bases at V and 2 bases at J, with 29 bases between the two ends. This CDR3 region has 19 residues. The CDR3 reads CASNILSGRSKDENYGYTF. Here the CDR3 DNA reads TGTGCCAGCAACATTCTTTCGGGGAGAAGCAAAGACGAGAACTATGGCTACACCTTC.

The chain joins TRBV3-1 (or the pseudogene TRBV3-2) to TRBJ2-2; TRBD2 aligns across 11 bases. V lost 4 bases, J lost 4 bases, and 11 bases stayed unmatched. This CDR3 is 18 amino acids long. CDR1 and CDR2 (germline): LGHDT, YNNKEL (reference sequence). The CDR3 is CASSPFWPSGGTTGELFF. The CDR3 DNA reads TGTGCCAGCAGCCCATTCTGGCCTAGCGGGGGGACCACCGGGGAGCTGTTTTTT.

The gene calls are TRBV12-5 and TRBJ1-5, with 8 bases identical to TRBD1. This CDR3 has 13 amino acids. V gave up 6 bases and J gave up 9 bases; unmatched junction bases: 7. Germline V gene sequence: CDR1 LGHNT, CDR2 FRNRAP. This CDR3 reads CASGEQGVGPQHF. DNA of the CDR3: TGTGCTAGTGGGGAACAGGGGGTAGGGCCCCAGCATTTT.

The chain couples TRBV5-1 to TRBJ1-4; 8 nucleotides agree with TRBD1. V lost 3 bases to trimming and J lost 8 bases; unmatched junction nucleotides: 9. The germline gives CDR1 SGHRS, CDR2 YFSETQ. The CDR3 totals 15 residues. CDR3 sequence: CASSSVVTGEEKLFF. The CDR3 DNA sequence: TGCGCCAGCAGCTCCGTGGTGACAGGGGAGGAAAAACTGTTTTTT.

This clone was counted a few times. CDR3 in amino acids: CATSRLRQGATEAFF. CDR3 nucleotides: TGTGCCACCAGCAGACTTAGACAGGGAGCCACTGAAGCTTTCTTT. This chain joins TRBV15 and TRBJ1-1; TRBD1 matches 7 bases. The CDR3 contains 15 residues. The V gene's germline CDR1 is LNHNV and CDR2 YYDKDF (reference sequence). V dropped 2 bases and J dropped 4; count of bases not matched to a gene: 7.

The genes are TRBV6-5 and TRBJ2-2, with D perhaps TRBD2 (6 bases). This CDR3 contains 15 residues. In germline, CDR1 is MNHEY, CDR2 SVGAGI. V lost 7 bases, J lost 1 base, and 13 bases lay in between. CDR3 region: CASKWGGVNTGELFF. For the CDR3, the DNA is TGTGCCAGCAAGTGGGGCGGGGTGAACACCGGGGAGCTGTTTTTT.

In its sample, this clone was seen once. The V gene is TRBV13, the J gene TRBJ2-1; 8 nucleotides match TRBD1. Germline V lookup: CDR1 PRHDT, CDR2 FYEKMQ (reference sequence). V lost 2 bases and J lost 6; bases outside the gene matches: 0. The CDR3 extends over 13 amino acids. The CDR3 sequence: CASSLQGANEQFF. In nucleotides, the CDR3 is TGTGCCAGCAGCTTACAGGGGGCCAATGAGCAGTTCTTC.

This clone was seen only once. The CDR3 nucleotides are TGTGCCAGCAGTGAAGCGGGGACAGGGAGGATTGAGCAGTTCTTC. Translating gives CASSEAGTGRIEQFF. The chain carries TRBV6-1 and TRBJ2-1; TRBD1 matches 9 bases. Germline loops: CDR1 MNHNS, CDR2 SASEGT. Trimming took 0 bases from V and 9 from J; bases not matched to a gene: 6. The CDR3 consists of 15 residues.

The chain employs TRBV7-9 and TRBJ2-6; 11 bases line up with TRBD1. With 5 bases clipped from V and 3 bases from J, the junction kept 6 bases outside the gene matches. Germline CDR1 is SEHNR and CDR2 is FQNEAQ (reference sequence). The CDR3 length is 17 residues. The CDR3 nucleotides are TGTGCCAGCAGCCCATGGACAGGGGGCGATGGGGCCAACGTCCTGACTTTC. Amino acids: CASSPWTGGDGANVLTF. Supplemented by reference TRBV7-9 and TRBJ2-6, the full variable domain reads DTGVSQNPRHKITKRGQNVTFRCDPISEHNRLYWYRQTLGQGPEFLTYFQNEAQLEKSRLLSDRFSAERPKGSFSTLEIQRTEQGDSAMYLCASSPWTGGDGANVLTFGAGSRLTVL.

The chain uses TRBV9 and TRBJ2-2; 9 bases line up with TRBD1. V shed 0 bases and J 8 bases; nucleotides not matched to a gene: 5. Germline V gene lookup returns CDR1 SGDLS and CDR2 YYNGEE. The CDR3 sequence is 15 residues long. CDR3 sequence reads: CASSVGDRVTGELFF. CDR3 DNA sequence: TGTGCCAGCAGCGTAGGGGACAGGGTGACGGGGGAGCTGTTTTTT.

Note on this clone: The sample carries other DNA sequences with the same CDR3. The rearrangement joins TRBV28 to TRBJ1-2; TRBD1 might be the D (5 bases). This CDR3 comprises 14 residues. The V gene's germline CDR1 is MDHEN and CDR2 SYDVKM. V was shortened by 3 bases and J by 4 bases, with 12 bases between the two germline ends. In DNA form, the CDR3 reads TGTGCCAGCAGTTTCGGGGCGGGGGGCTATGGCTACACCTTC. Its protein product is CASSFGAGGYGYTF.

The rearrangement uses TRBV7-9 and TRBJ2-7; no definite D call. Between the trimmed V and J ends, which lost 2 bases and 1 base, there was a span of 9 bases. This CDR3 is built from 14 residues. The germline V gene encodes CDR1 SEHNR and CDR2 FQNEAQ (reference sequence). The CDR3 bases are TGTGCCAGCAGCTTACCCCAGGTTTCCTACGAGCAGTACTTC. As protein: CASSLPQVSYEQYF. The full variable domain, its missing parts supplied by reference TRBV7-9 and TRBJ2-7, is DTGVSQNPRHKITKRGQNVTFRCDPISEHNRLYWYRQTLGQGPEFLTYFQNEAQLEKSRLLSDRFSAERPKGSFSTLEIQRTEQGDSAMYLCASSLPQVSYEQYFGPGTRLTVT.

This chain links TRBV28 with TRBJ1-2, with D maybe TRBD1 (5 bases). V was cut by 6 bases and J by 2 bases, with 13 bases left in between. Germline CDR1 is MDHEN and CDR2 is SYDVKM. This CDR3 has 14 residues. In DNA, the CDR3 is TGTGCCAGCAGCCTCGCTGACAGAAACTATGGCTACACCTTC. Its protein product is CASSLADRNYGYTF.

This clone appeared once. J is TRBJ1-5 and V is TRBV7-2; weak D call: TRBD1 (6 bases). V lost 0 bases to trimming and J lost 6 bases, with 9 bases between them. In germline, CDR1 is SGHTA, CDR2 FQGNSA. The CDR3 runs 14 residues. CDR3 coding DNA: TGTGCCAGCAGCTTAGCCTACAGGGTTCAGCCCCAGCATTTT. Encoded protein: CASSLAYRVQPQHF.

The chain has TRBV7-9 and TRBJ1-1; tentatively, D is TRBD1 (5 bases). There are 14 residues in the CDR3. V lost 0 bases and J lost 5, with 10 bases in between. CDR1 and CDR2 (germline): SEHNR, FQNEAQ (reference sequence). The CDR3 DNA follows: TGTGCCAGCAGCTTAGCGGTGGGGCCTACTGAAGCTTTCTTT. It codes for CASSLAVGPTEAFF. The full variable domain, with the rest looked up from reference TRBV7-9 and TRBJ1-1, is DTGVSQNPRHKITKRGQNVTFRCDPISEHNRLYWYRQTLGQGPEFLTYFQNEAQLEKSRLLSDRFSAERPKGSFSTLEIQRTEQGDSAMYLCASSLAVGPTEAFFGQGTRLTVV.

V and J are TRBV5-1 and TRBJ2-5; the D gene is possibly TRBD1 (5 bases). Trimming shortened V by 2 bases and J by 1 base, and 6 bases separated the two germline ends. This CDR3 spans 13 amino acids. From germline, CDR1 is SGHRS and CDR2 YFSETQ. The CDR3 loop reads CASSFQGQETQYF. CDR3 coding DNA: TGCGCCAGCAGCTTTCAGGGCCAAGAGACCCAGTACTTC.

V gene TRBV6-1 combines with J gene TRBJ2-1, with TRBD2 matching 10 bases. The CDR3 has 17 amino acids. Trimming cost V 1 base and J 7 bases; bases outside gene matches: 10. Looked up from germline, CDR1 is MNHNS and CDR2 is SASEGT. The CDR3 coding sequence is TGTGCCAGCAGTGAAGTCGCTCCGGGACTAGCGAAGAATGAGCAGTTCTTC. Translating gives CASSEVAPGLAKNEQFF.